The present TCR beta chain was sequenced within a study of CD8+ T cells in alopecia areata. The overall study: The study gave tofacitinib for 6 to 18 months, then 6 months off drug. General study results and limits: Scalp samples also yield sequences from resident alphabeta T cells of normal skin.

Sampling of alopecia areata patients yielded lesional scalp punch biopsies as well as peripheral blood. Investigators sorted PBMCs to obtain both CD4+ and CD8+ T cells. Notes on this clone: Its antigen is currently unknown.

Extracted RNA was reverse transcribed, and the resulting cDNA served as sequencing template. The data were produced by immunoSEQ multiplex PCR, yet TCRdb's version contains in-frame clones alone and is incomplete. Of hundreds of thousands of clones listed, less than 80% are singletons. Germline-derived CDR1 and CDR2 are LNHDA and SQIVND (reference sequence). Trimming removed 4 bases from V and 1 base from J, with 12 bases in between. The CDR3 runs 15 residues. The rearrangement links TRBV19 to TRBJ2-3; a weak D match, TRBD1 (6 bases). This TCR was sampled from a human donor with alopecia areata. Here the sequenced sample was CD4+ T cells sorted from blood, taken at week 0. This CDR3 reads CASSTGQGRTDTQYF. DNA for the CDR3: TGTGCCAGTAGTACGGGACAAGGTCGCACAGATACGCAGTATTTT.